Presented here are 11 T cell receptor beta chains from one specimen sequenced in a study of T-cell memory formation after mild COVID-19. MiXCR was run by TCRdb on the 5' RACE reads, yielding one entry per CDR3 protein. The table lists roughly 410,000 distinct CDR3 sequences, roughly 26% of them singletons. Sequenced sample: PBMCs or a T cell subset sorted from them (not recorded which). Source of these receptors: an adult woman who had mild COVID-19 (a few samples of this study predate the infection). Cell type and time point are not known.

This clonotype was detected a few times. This rearrangement joins TRBV27 to TRBJ2-2; D unresolved. This CDR3 is 12 amino acids long. Trimming left V 4 bases short and J 4 bases short, with 4 bases between. CDR1 MNHEY and CDR2 SMNVEV come from the germline V gene (reference sequence). Written as DNA, the CDR3 is TGTGCCAGCAGTTGGGGCACCGGGGAGCTGTTTTTT. It encodes CASSWGTGELFF.

The chain carries TRBV7-7 and TRBJ1-1; 8 positions agree with TRBD1. V shed 3 bases, J shed 3 bases, and the junction held 6 bases outside the gene matches. CDR1 and CDR2 from the germline V gene are SSHAT and FNYEAQ (reference sequence). The CDR3 contains 15 residues. The CDR3 reads CASSFDRDRYTEAFF. The CDR3 nucleotides read TGTGCCAGCAGCTTCGACCGGGACAGGTACACTGAAGCTTTCTTT.

The table lists this clonotype with a count of one. The V gene is TRBV11-2, the J gene TRBJ1-4; D call uncertain. The V end was cut by 5 bases, the J end by 5 bases, with 12 bases between. Per germline, CDR1 SGHAT and CDR2 FQNNGV. The CDR3 sequence is 14 residues long. CDR3 nucleotide sequence: TGTGCCAGCAGCACCAGCTACGCGAATGAAAAACTGTTTTTT. Its protein is CASSTSYANEKLFF.

V gene TRBV29-1 combines with J gene TRBJ2-1, with 8 bases identical to TRBD2. The germline V gene encodes CDR1 SQVTM and CDR2 ANQGSEA. Trimming cost V 5 bases and J 6 bases; bases outside gene matches: 12. The CDR3 length is 15 residues. In nucleotides, the CDR3 is TGCAGCGTTAGGTCCGGGACTAGAAATGGCAATGAGCAGTTCTTC. Translation: CSVRSGTRNGNEQFF.

This clonotype was counted only a few times. V and J are TRBV4-1 and TRBJ1-1, with a possible D match to TRBD1 (5 bases). The germline V gene has CDR1 MGHRA and CDR2 YSYEKL. The CDR3 contains 14 residues. V lost 6 bases and J 5 bases, leaving 16 bases between the germline ends. In DNA form, the CDR3 reads TGCGCCAGCAGGATCGTAGGGGTAGAGACTGAAGCTTTCTTT. Translating gives CASRIVGVETEAFF.

This clonotype was counted at least ten times. The CDR3 DNA reads TGTGCCAGCAGCGACAGGGGACGGGACGAGCAGTACTTC. Amino acid sequence: CASSDRGRDEQYF. The chain is built from TRBV12-3 or TRBV12-4 and TRBJ2-7; 8 positions agree with TRBD1. J lost 5 bases, V lost 6 bases, and 6 bases had no gene match. The CDR3 totals 13 residues.

This clonotype was seen a handful of times. This chain joins TRBV6-4 and TRBJ2-3; the match to TRBD2 covers 7 bases. Germline V gene data show CDR1 as MRHNA and CDR2 as SNTAGT. V lost 0 bases, J lost 2 bases, and 2 bases stayed unmatched. The CDR3 length is 15 residues. CDR3 DNA: TGTGCCAGCAGTGACTCGAGCGGGAACACAGATACGCAGTATTTT. Encoded protein: CASSDSSGNTDTQYF.

This clonotype was picked up a small number of times. The chain is built from TRBV4-2 and TRBJ2-1; D is undetermined. Germline loops: CDR1 LGHNA, CDR2 YNFKEQ. The CDR3 runs to 14 residues. The V and J ends lost 0 bases and 5 bases respectively, with 8 bases between them. The CDR3 sequence is CASSQESEDNEQFF. The CDR3 DNA reads TGTGCCAGCAGCCAAGAGTCTGAGGACAATGAGCAGTTCTTC.

This clonotype came up a few times. The rearrangement joins TRBV3-1 to TRBJ2-1; unclear D gene. The germline V gene encodes CDR1 LGHDT and CDR2 YNNKEL (reference sequence). The V gene lost 6 bases and the J gene lost 5 bases, with 17 bases spanning the gap. CDR3 length: 15 amino acids. CDR3: CASSLLWTGHNEQFF. CDR3 DNA: TGTGCCAGCAGTTTACTTTGGACGGGTCACAATGAGCAGTTCTTC.

Notes on this clonotype: A junction end diverges from the germline sequence, so it may reflect a read error. V is TRBV5-1 and J is TRBJ2-5, with 10 bases identical to TRBD2. Per germline, CDR1 SGHRS and CDR2 YFSETQ. The CDR3 is made up of 14 amino acids. Here the CDR3 reads CASRLAGTQETQCF. The CDR3 DNA reads TGCGCCAGCAGACTAGCGGGGACCCAAGAGACCCAGTGCTTC.

This clonotype was found a few times. The genes are TRBV6-5 and TRBJ1-2, with TRBD1 identical over 7 bases. CDR1 is MNHEY and CDR2 is SVGAGI in the germline V gene. Losses at the gene ends were 6 bases for V and 7 bases for J; bases not matched to a gene: 11. The CDR3 sequence is 14 residues long. The CDR3: CASRQIQGLLGYTF. The CDR3 coding sequence is TGTGCCAGCAGACAAATACAGGGGCTCCTTGGCTACACCTTC.